This TCR beta chain originates from a study of control samples from healthy donors and cancer patients. TCRdb keeps only in-frame clones here, not all; method: immunoSEQ multiplex PCR. The data hold fewer than 250,000 clones, with 91% observed a single time. Per the germline V gene, CDR1 is LGHDT and CDR2 is YNNKEL (reference sequence). The CDR3 extends over 15 amino acids. Between the trimmed V and J ends, which lost 2 bases and 4 bases, there was a span of 11 bases. This TCR came from a man between 25 and 39 years old in good health. The V gene is TRBV3-1 (or the pseudogene TRBV3-2), the J gene TRBJ2-2; a weak D match, TRBD2 (5 bases). The sequencing sample was made of blood. CDR3 coding DNA: TGTGCCAGCAGCCAAAGGAGGAGCGGCACCGGGGAGCTGTTTTTT. Translated: CASSQRRSGTGELFF.